The rows below give T cell receptor beta chains drawn from one sample of a study of CD8 T cells in Susac syndrome. TCRdb called the immunoSEQ multiplex PCR reads again in MiXCR, with one record for every CDR3 protein. This sample carries 150,000 to 200,000 distinct CDR3 sequences, approximately 95% of them seen once, and the ten largest clones take about 0.15%. The specimen was CD8+ T cells from PBMCs. The receptors come from a human donor with multiple sclerosis. Both conserved end residues are part of each CDR3. The order of the fields is D gene, clone size, V gene, J gene, CDR3 DNA, CDR3 protein. A D gene is named only where the DNA matches it firmly. Some rows have no size entry. The others give once, few or many, or a class for an expanded clone.

D: TRBD1; size: once; V: TRBV4-1; J: TRBJ2-5; DNA: TGCGCCAGCAGCCAACGCGTGTCGGGACAGGGAGAGACCCAGTACTTC; CDR3: CASSQRVSGQGETQYF
D: -; size: -; V: TRBV5-1; J: TRBJ1-1; DNA: TGCGCCAGCAGCTTGGAATCTACAGCGAACACTGAAGCTTTCTTT; CDR3: CASSLESTANTEAFF
D: -; size: -; V: TRBV6-5; J: TRBJ2-1; DNA: TGTGCCAGCAGTGACGGACAAAGCGGGAATGAGCAGTTCTTC; CDR3: CASSDGQSGNEQFF
D: -; size: -; V: TRBV14; J: TRBJ2-2; DNA: TGTGCCAGCAGCCATACCGGGACACACTACACCGGGGAGCTGTTTTTT; CDR3: CASSHTGTHYTGELFF
D: -; size: few; V: TRBV12-3/TRBV12-4; J: TRBJ2-6; DNA: TGTGCCAGCAGTTTTCCTGGGGCCAACGTCCTGACTTTC; CDR3: CASSFPGANVLTF
D: -; size: -; V: TRBV20-1; J: TRBJ2-7; DNA: TGCAGTGCTGAACAAGATTTCAGAGACTCCTACGAGCAGTACTTC; CDR3: CSAEQDFRDSYEQYF
D: TRBD2; size: once; V: TRBV2; J: TRBJ2-1; DNA: TGTGCCAGCAGTGAGGCGGGAGGCTCCTACAATGAGCAGTTCTTC; CDR3: CASSEAGGSYNEQFF
D: -; size: -; V: TRBV5-6; J: TRBJ1-4; DNA: TGTGCCAGCAGCTCCGGGGTTAATAATGAAAAACTGTTTTTT; CDR3: CASSSGVNNEKLFF
D: TRBD1; size: -; V: TRBV2; J: TRBJ1-1; DNA: TGTGCCAGCAGGAAATCCCGGGACAGGAACACTGAAGCTTTCTTT; CDR3: CASRKSRDRNTEAFF
D: -; size: -; V: TRBV7-2; J: TRBJ2-3; DNA: TGTGCCAGCAGCTCCCGACCTAGGGGAAATACGCAGTATTTT; CDR3: CASSSRPRGNTQYF
D: TRBD2; size: -; V: TRBV29-1; J: TRBJ2-7; DNA: TGCAGCGTTTACGGGAGGGACGAGCAGTACTTC; CDR3: CSVYGRDEQYF
D: -; size: -; V: TRBV27; J: TRBJ2-5; DNA: TGTGCCAGCAGTTTAAGAGAGGGCGGGGATCGAGAGACCCAGTACTTC; CDR3: CASSLREGGDRETQYF
D: -; size: -; V: TRBV20-1; J: TRBJ1-1; DNA: TGCAGTGCTAGAGACAGTGAGATGAACACTGAAGCTTTCTTT; CDR3: CSARDSEMNTEAFF
D: -; size: once; V: TRBV29-1; J: TRBJ1-4; DNA: TGCAGCGCCGGACTCGGCCTTAATGAAAAACTGTTTTTT; CDR3: CSAGLGLNEKLFF
D: -; size: -; V: TRBV15; J: TRBJ2-1; DNA: TGTGCCACCAGCAGAGAGACCAGTCGGGAGCAGTTCTTC; CDR3: CATSRETSREQFF
D: -; size: -; V: TRBV5-1; J: TRBJ2-3; DNA: TGCGCCAGCAGCTTGGGCACGCGAACGGAGACAGATACGCAGTATTTT; CDR3: CASSLGTRTETDTQYF
D: -; size: -; V: TRBV25-1; J: TRBJ2-1; DNA: TGTGCCAGCAGTCTTTCGGGGTATTTTAATGAGCAGTTCTTC; CDR3: CASSLSGYFNEQFF
D: -; size: -; V: TRBV11-2; J: TRBJ1-2; DNA: TGTGCCAGCAGCTTATACAGCAGAGACCGCTATGGCTACACCTTC; CDR3: CASSLYSRDRYGYTF
D: TRBD1; size: -; V: TRBV2; J: TRBJ1-5; DNA: TGTGCCAGCAGTGCGTACAGGGGACTAAATCAGCCCCAGCATTTT; CDR3: CASSAYRGLNQPQHF
D: TRBD2; size: -; V: TRBV20-1; J: TRBJ2-1; DNA: TGCAGTGCTTGGACTAGCGGGCCACCCGAGAATGAGCAGTTCTTC; CDR3: CSAWTSGPPENEQFF
D: -; size: -; V: TRBV29-1; J: TRBJ1-2; DNA: TGCAGCGTTGAGGGCAGGACTAACTATGGCTACACCTTC; CDR3: CSVEGRTNYGYTF
D: -; size: -; V: TRBV28; J: TRBJ2-1; DNA: TGTGCCAGCAGTTTGGGGGCAGGGAGGGAAAATGAGCAGTTCTTC; CDR3: CASSLGAGRENEQFF
D: -; size: few; V: TRBV20-1; J: TRBJ2-1; DNA: TGTAGTGTCCGAGGAGGAGCCCACAATGAGCAGTTCTTC; CDR3: CSVRGGAHNEQFF
D: -; size: -; V: TRBV6-1; J: TRBJ2-7; DNA: TGTGCCAGCATGCCGGGGTATGGGGGAACCTACGAGCAGTACTTC; CDR3: CASMPGYGGTYEQYF
D: -; size: -; V: TRBV29-1; J: TRBJ2-7; DNA: TGCAGCGTTGTGGTCAGAGACTACGAGCAGTACTTC; CDR3: CSVVVRDYEQYF
D: TRBD1; size: -; V: TRBV24-1; J: TRBJ2-1; DNA: TGTGCCACCAGTGATCCCCGGGGACAGGGATTCGATGAGCAGTTCTTC; CDR3: CATSDPRGQGFDEQFF
D: TRBD1; size: once; V: TRBV20-1; J: TRBJ2-1; DNA: TGCAGCCCGAAACAGGGGTTGACCTACAATGAGCAGTTCTTC; CDR3: CSPKQGLTYNEQFF
D: -; size: once; V: TRBV14; J: TRBJ2-3; DNA: TGTGCCAGCAGCCAAGAAGGTGTTACTAGCACAGATACGCAGTATTTT; CDR3: CASSQEGVTSTDTQYF
D: -; size: -; V: TRBV20-1; J: TRBJ2-3; DNA: TGCAGTGCTAAGGACTTATACACAGATACGCAGTATTTT; CDR3: CSAKDLYTDTQYF
D: -; size: -; V: TRBV5-1; J: TRBJ2-1; DNA: TGCGCCAGCAGCTTGCACAGGTTGACGGATGAGCAGTTCTTC; CDR3: CASSLHRLTDEQFF
D: TRBD1; size: -; V: TRBV23-1; J: TRBJ2-5; DNA: TGCGCCAGCAGTCAATCGGAACAGGACAGGGGGCAAGAGACCCAGTACTTC; CDR3: CASSQSEQDRGQETQYF
D: TRBD1; size: -; V: TRBV25-1; J: TRBJ1-5; DNA: TGTGCCAGCAGTGATCCGGACAGGGGGCAGCCCCAGCATTTT; CDR3: CASSDPDRGQPQHF
D: -; size: -; V: TRBV6-5; J: TRBJ1-2; DNA: TGTGCCAGCAGTGGGGGTACTTTCCGTGGCTACACCTTC; CDR3: CASSGGTFRGYTF
D: TRBD2; size: -; V: TRBV9; J: TRBJ2-1; DNA: TGTGCCAGCAGCGCAGGGACTAACTCCTACAATGAGCAGTTCTTC; CDR3: CASSAGTNSYNEQFF
D: -; size: few; V: TRBV12-3/TRBV12-4; J: TRBJ2-1; DNA: TGTGCCAGCAGCACCACCGTGTACAATGAGCAGTTCTTC; CDR3: CASSTTVYNEQFF
D: -; size: -; V: TRBV5-6; J: TRBJ2-1; DNA: TGTGCCAGCAGCACTGACGGTAGTGCGACTGAGCAGTTCTTC; CDR3: CASSTDGSATEQFF
D: TRBD2; size: -; V: TRBV20-1; J: TRBJ2-1; DNA: TGCAGTGCTAGAGATACCCCTTCTAGCGGCGTAGTGAATGAGCAGTTCTTC; CDR3: CSARDTPSSGVVNEQFF
D: -; size: -; V: TRBV5-1; J: TRBJ1-2; DNA: TGCGCCAGCAGCTTGACGGGTCCCTATGGCTACACCTTC; CDR3: CASSLTGPYGYTF
D: TRBD2; size: once; V: TRBV10-3; J: TRBJ2-1; DNA: TGTGCCATCAGTGAGTCGGGCCTTGTGACTAGCGGGGGGAAAGTAGCAGTGGTCTTC; CDR3: CAISESGLVTSGGKVAVVF
D: -; size: -; V: TRBV13; J: TRBJ2-3; DNA: TGTGCCAGCAGCTCGTTCGACCGTTCCACAGATACGCAGTATTTT; CDR3: CASSSFDRSTDTQYF
D: -; size: -; V: TRBV20-1; J: TRBJ2-3; DNA: TGCAGTGCTAACCGGGACTCCGCCGCCGCAGATACGCAGTATTTT; CDR3: CSANRDSAAADTQYF
D: TRBD1; size: -; V: TRBV7-9; J: TRBJ2-7; DNA: TGTGCCAGCAGACGGACAGGGGGCGAGCAGTACTTC; CDR3: CASRRTGGEQYF
D: -; size: -; V: TRBV5-6; J: TRBJ1-2; DNA: TGTGCCAGCAGCTTAGCAGGGAAAAACTATGGCTACACCTTC; CDR3: CASSLAGKNYGYTF
D: TRBD2; size: -; V: TRBV6-2/TRBV6-3; J: TRBJ2-7; DNA: TGTGCCAGCAGTTACGGGCTAGCGGCCTACGAGCAGTACTTC; CDR3: CASSYGLAAYEQYF